The sequence of this T cell receptor beta chain was determined in a study of T-cell reconstitution after alpha-beta-depleted transplantation in children. Regarding the study as a whole: Surviving recipient T cells and intrathymic progenitors accounted for some patients' high TCRbeta diversity at day 60. It was reported that alpha-beta T cells came from several hundred expanded graft clones (about two months after transplant).

The V end was cut by 1 base, the J end by 0 bases, with 6 bases between. CDR3 length: 14 amino acids. This clonotype was seen many times. Its antigen remains unknown. It was with unique molecular identifiers that the TCRbeta library was prepared. TCRdb re-derived calls from the PCR reads in MiXCR, one entry per CDR3 protein. The table includes 350,000 to 500,000 distinct CDR3 sequences, over 40% detected once. The material sequenced was PBMCs, taken before TCRalphabeta/CD19-depleted stem cell transplant. The sequence was obtained from a girl aged 2 to 9 with aplastic anemia, due to receive a stem cell transplant. The V and J genes are TRBV12-3 or TRBV12-4 and TRBJ1-1; no definite D call. The CDR3 reads CASSLGTVNTEAFF. CDR3 nucleotide sequence: TGTGCCAGCAGTTTAGGGACGGTGAACACTGAAGCTTTCTTT.